This T cell receptor beta chain was recorded in a study of shared clonotypes between healthy human individuals. This clone was seen only a few times. The method was immunoSEQ multiplex PCR; TCRdb's version includes in-frame clones alone and lacks a portion of them. This table has approximately 340,000 clones, 73% appearing once. The CDR3 contains 13 residues. Trimming took 8 bases from V and 5 from J, leaving 13 bases between them. Germline V gene sequence: CDR1 MNHEY, CDR2 SMNVEV (reference sequence). None of the donors, who were healthy HIV-negative adults, had recently had acute infections or vaccinations.

Sequenced sample: memory CD4+ T cells sorted from blood. The subset: CD45RA-negative fraction. The chain has TRBV27 and TRBJ2-1, with a weak D call TRBD2 (6 bases). The source is a man aged 25 to 40 in good health. Written as DNA, the CDR3 is TGTGCCAGCCAGACTAGTCTGGACAATGAGCAGTTCTTC. Translation gives CASQTSLDNEQFF.